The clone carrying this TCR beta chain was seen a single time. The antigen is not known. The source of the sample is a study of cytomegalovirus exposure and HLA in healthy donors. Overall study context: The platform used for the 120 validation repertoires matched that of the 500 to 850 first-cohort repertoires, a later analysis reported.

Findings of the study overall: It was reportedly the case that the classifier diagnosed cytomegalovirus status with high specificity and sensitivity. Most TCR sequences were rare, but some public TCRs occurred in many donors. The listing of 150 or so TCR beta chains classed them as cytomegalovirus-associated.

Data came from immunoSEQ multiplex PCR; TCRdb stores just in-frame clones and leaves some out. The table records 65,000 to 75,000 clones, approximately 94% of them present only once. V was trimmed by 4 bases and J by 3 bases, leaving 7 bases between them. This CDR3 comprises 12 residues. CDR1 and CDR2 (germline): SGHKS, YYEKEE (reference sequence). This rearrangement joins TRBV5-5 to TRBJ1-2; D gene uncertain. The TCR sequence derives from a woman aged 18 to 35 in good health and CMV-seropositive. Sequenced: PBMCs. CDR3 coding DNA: TGTGCCAGCAGCCTGAGGGACTATGGCTACACCTTC. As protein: CASSLRDYGYTF.